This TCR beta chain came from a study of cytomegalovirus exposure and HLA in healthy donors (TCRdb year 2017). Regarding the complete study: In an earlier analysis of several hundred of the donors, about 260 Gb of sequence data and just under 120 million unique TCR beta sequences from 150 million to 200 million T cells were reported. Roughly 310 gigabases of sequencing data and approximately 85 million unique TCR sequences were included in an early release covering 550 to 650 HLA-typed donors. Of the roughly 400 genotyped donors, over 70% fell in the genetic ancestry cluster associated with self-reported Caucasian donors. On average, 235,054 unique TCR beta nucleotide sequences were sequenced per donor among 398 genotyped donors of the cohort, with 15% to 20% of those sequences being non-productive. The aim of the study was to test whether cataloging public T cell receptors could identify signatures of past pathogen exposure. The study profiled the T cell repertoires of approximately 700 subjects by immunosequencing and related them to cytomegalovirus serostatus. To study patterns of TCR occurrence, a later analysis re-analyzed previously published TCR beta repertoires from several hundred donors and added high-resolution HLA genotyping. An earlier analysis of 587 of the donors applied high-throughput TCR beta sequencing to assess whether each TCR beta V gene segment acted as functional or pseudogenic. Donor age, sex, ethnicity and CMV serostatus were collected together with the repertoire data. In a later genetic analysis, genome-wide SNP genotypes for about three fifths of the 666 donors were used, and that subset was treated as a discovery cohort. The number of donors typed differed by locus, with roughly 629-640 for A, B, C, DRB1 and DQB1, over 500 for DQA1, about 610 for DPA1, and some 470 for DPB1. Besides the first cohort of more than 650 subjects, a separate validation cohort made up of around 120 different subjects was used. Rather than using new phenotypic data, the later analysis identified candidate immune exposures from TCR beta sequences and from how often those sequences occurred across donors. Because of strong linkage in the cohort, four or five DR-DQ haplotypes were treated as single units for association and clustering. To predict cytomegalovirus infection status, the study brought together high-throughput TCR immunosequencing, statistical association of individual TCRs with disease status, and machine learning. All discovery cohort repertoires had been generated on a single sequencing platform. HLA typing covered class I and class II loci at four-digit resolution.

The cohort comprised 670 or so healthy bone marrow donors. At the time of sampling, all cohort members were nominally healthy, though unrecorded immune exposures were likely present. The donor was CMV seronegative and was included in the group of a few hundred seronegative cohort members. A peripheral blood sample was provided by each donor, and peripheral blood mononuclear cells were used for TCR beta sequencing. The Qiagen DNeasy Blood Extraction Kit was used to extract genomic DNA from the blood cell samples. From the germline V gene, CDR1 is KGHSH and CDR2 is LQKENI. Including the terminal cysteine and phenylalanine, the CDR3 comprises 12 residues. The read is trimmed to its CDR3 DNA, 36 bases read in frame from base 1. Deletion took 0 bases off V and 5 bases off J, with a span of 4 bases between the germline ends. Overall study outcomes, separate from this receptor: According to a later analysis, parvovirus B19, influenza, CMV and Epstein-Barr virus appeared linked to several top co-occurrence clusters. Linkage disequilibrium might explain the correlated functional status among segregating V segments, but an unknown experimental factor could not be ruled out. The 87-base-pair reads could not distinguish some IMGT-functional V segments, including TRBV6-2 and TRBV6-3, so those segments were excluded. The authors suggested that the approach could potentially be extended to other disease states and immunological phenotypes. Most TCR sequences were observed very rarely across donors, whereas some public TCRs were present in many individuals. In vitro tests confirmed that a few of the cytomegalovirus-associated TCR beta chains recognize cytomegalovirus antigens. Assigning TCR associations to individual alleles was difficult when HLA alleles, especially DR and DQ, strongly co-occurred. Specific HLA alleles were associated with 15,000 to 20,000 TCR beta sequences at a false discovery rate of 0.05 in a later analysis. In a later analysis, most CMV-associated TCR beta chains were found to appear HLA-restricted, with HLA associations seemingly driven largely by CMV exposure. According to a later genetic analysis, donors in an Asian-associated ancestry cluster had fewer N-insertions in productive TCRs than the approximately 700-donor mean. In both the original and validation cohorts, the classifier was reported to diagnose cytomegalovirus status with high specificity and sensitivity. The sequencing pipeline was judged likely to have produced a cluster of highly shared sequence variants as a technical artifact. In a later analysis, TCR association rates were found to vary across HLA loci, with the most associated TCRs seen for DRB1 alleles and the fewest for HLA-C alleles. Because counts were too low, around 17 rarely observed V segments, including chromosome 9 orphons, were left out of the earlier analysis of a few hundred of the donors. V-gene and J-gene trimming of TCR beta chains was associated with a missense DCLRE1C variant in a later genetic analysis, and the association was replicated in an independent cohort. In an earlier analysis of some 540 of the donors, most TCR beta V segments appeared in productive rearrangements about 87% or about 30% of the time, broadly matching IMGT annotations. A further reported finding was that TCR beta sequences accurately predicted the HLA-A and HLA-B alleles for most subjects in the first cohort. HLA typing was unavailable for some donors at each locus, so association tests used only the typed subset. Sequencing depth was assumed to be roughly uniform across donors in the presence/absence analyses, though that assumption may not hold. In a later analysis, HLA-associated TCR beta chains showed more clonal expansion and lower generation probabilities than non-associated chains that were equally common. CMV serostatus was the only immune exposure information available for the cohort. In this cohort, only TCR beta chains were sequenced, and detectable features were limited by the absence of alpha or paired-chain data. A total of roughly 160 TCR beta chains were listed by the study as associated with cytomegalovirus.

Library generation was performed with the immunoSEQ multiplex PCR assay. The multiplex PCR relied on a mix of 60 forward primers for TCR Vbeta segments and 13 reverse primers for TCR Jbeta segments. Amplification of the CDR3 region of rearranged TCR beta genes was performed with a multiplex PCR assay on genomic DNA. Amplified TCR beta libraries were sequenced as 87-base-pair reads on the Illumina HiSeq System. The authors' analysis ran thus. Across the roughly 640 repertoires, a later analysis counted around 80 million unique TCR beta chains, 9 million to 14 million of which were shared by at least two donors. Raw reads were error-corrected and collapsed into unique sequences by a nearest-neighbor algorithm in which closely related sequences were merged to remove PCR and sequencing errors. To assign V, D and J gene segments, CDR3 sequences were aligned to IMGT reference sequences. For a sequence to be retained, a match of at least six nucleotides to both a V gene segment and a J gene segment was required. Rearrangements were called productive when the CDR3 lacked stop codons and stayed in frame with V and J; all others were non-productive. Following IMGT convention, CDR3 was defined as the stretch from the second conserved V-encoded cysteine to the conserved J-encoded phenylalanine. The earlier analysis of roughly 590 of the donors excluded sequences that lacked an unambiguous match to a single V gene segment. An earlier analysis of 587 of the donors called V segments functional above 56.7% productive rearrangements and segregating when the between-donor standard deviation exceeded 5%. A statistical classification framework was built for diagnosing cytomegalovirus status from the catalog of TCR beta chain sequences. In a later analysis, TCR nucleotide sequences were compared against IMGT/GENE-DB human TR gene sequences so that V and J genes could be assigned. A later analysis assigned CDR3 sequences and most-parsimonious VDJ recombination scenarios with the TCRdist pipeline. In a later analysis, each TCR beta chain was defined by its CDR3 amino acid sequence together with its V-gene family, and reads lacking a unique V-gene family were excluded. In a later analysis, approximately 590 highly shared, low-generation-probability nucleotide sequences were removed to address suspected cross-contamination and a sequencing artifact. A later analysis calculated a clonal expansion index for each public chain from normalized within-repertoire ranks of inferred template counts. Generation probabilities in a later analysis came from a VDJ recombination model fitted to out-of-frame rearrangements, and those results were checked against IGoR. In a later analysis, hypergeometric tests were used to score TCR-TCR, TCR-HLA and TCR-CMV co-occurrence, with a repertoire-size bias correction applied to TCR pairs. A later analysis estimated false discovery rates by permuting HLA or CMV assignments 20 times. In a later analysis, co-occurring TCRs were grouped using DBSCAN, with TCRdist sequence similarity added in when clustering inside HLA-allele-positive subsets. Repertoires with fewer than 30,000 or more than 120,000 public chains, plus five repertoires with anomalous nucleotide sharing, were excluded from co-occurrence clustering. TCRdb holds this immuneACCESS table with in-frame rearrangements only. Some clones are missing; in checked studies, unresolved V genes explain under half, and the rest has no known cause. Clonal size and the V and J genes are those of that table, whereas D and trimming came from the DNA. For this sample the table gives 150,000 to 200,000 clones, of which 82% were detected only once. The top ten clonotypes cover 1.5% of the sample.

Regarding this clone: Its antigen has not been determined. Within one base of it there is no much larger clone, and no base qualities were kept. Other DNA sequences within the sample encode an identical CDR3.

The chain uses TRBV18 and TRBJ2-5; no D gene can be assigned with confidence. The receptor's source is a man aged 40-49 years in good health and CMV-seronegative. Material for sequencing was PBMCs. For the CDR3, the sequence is CASSPPRETQYF. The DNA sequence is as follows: TGTGCCAGCTCACCACCGAGGGAGACCCAGTACTTC.